This entry lists 3 T cell receptor beta chains sequenced from one sample in a study of T cell responses to AZD1222 COVID-19 vaccine. Data came from immunoSEQ multiplex PCR; TCRdb stores just in-frame clones and leaves some out. The sample includes roughly 170,000 clones, approximately 94% seen only once; the top ten take 1.5% to 2%. This specimen was peripheral blood, taken 28 days after the second AZD1222 dose. The receptors originated from an adult who received the AZD1222 COVID-19 vaccine.

Points on this clone: The sample has other DNA sequences that encode this CDR3 too. CDR3 sequence reads: CASSLQTGGNEKLFF. The DNA for the CDR3 is TGTGCCAGCAGCTTACAGACAGGGGGTAATGAAAAACTGTTTTTT. The chain carries TRBV11-3 and TRBJ1-4; 9 bases are shared with TRBD1. Trimming at V came to 2 bases and at J to 4 bases, leaving 2 bases not matched to a gene. The CDR3 consists of 15 residues. CDR1 is SGHNT and CDR2 is YENEEA in the germline V gene.

Concerning this clone itself: The same CDR3 arises from other DNA sequences in this sample as well. This chain uses TRBV12-3 or TRBV12-4 with TRBJ2-1, with unresolved D. The CDR3 spans 11 residues. Trimming removed 5 bases from V and 8 bases from J, with 7 bases in between. CDR3: CASSPLDEQFF. In DNA, the CDR3 is TGTGCCAGCAGTCCACTGGATGAGCAGTTCTTC.

V and J are TRBV4-3 and TRBJ1-5; D unresolved. The CDR3 sequence is 13 residues long. Germline values: CDR1 LGHNA, CDR2 YSLEER. Trimming cost V 1 base and J 7 bases, with 8 bases left between them. The CDR3: CASSQGGSQPQHF. The CDR3 DNA sequence: TGCGCCAGCAGCCAAGGAGGGAGCCAGCCCCAGCATTTT.